This TCR beta chain was obtained from a study of blood T cell repertoires in COVID-19. On the study more broadly: COVID-19 samples collected from the United States, Italy and Spain covered acute and convalescent phases. From T cells, B-cell-depleted T cells, or PBMCs came the material, which was cDNA or gDNA.

This clone appeared a few times. In the authors' workflow: For nucleated cells, counts were estimated from reference gene primer amplification. Only in-frame clones appear in the TCRdb table, and some are missing; sequencing was by immunoSEQ multiplex PCR. V and J calls plus clone size are reproduced from that table; the DNA served to infer D and trimming. The data show around 81,000 clones, roughly 88% seen once. Per germline, CDR1 DFQATT and CDR2 SNEGSKA (reference sequence). This CDR3 is built from 13 residues. Trimming removed 3 bases from V and 3 bases from J, with 9 bases in between. The TCR comes from a woman of 80 years or more with acute or convalescent COVID-19. The sample was peripheral blood. The genes are TRBV20-1 and TRBJ1-5; D call uncertain. The DNA of the CDR3 is TGCAGTGCTAGTATACAAAACAATCAGCCCCAGCATTTT. Encoded protein: CSASIQNNQPQHF.